The clone carrying this T cell receptor beta chain was counted a few times. TCRdb reprocessed the 5' RACE reads with MiXCR, giving one entry per CDR3 protein. Of 250,000 or so distinct CDR3 sequences in the sample, roughly 18% are singletons; the top ten hold approximately 33%. This sample is part of a study of CD8 T cells in ankylosing spondylitis. V was pared by 7 bases and J by 4 bases, with 6 bases of the junction left unmatched. The germline V gene encodes CDR1 SQVTM and CDR2 ANQGSEA. The CDR3 is made up of 12 amino acids. The material sequenced was blood, either unsorted or a sorted T cell fraction (not recorded which). The TCR originated in a male donor with ankylosing spondylitis or in good health (not recorded which). The J gene is TRBJ2-7, the V gene TRBV29-1, with 8 positions matching TRBD2. CDR3 loop: CSAQGGRYEQYF. In DNA form, the CDR3 reads TGCAGCGCCCAAGGCGGGAGGTACGAGCAGTACTTC.